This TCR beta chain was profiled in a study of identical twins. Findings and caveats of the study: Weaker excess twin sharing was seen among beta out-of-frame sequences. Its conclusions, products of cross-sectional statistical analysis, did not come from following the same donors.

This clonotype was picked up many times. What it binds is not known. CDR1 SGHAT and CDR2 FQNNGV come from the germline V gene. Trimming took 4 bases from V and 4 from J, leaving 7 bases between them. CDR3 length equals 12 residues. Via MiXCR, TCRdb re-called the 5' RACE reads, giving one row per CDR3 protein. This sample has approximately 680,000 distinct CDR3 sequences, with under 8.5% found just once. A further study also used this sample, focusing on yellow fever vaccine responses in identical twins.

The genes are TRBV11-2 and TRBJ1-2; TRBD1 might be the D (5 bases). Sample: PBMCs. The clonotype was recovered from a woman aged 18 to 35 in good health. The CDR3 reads CASSWDLYGYTF. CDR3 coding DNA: TGTGCCAGCAGCTGGGACCTCTATGGCTACACCTTC.